These 21 T cell receptor beta chains share one sample of origin, sequenced in a study of blood T cell repertoires in COVID-19. This table comes from immunoSEQ multiplex PCR, and its TCRdb copy is limited to in-frame clones, with some not included. Of roughly 140,000 clones listed, roughly 82% are singletons. Material for sequencing was peripheral blood. The receptors come from a woman between 50 and 59 years old with acute or convalescent COVID-19.

The rearrangement uses TRBV4-3 and TRBJ2-2, with a possible D match to TRBD1 (6 bases). This CDR3 contains 18 residues. The germline gives CDR1 LGHNA, CDR2 YSLEER. V lost 0 bases, J lost 2 bases, and 16 bases lay in between. Here the CDR3 DNA reads TGCGCCAGCAGCCAAGAGGAGGCGACAGGAATAAACACCGGGGAGCTGTTTTTT. Its protein is CASSQEEATGINTGELFF.

The chain couples TRBV19 to TRBJ2-4; 7 bases are shared with TRBD2. The CDR3 covers 15 residues. Germline assignment: CDR1 LNHDA and CDR2 SQIVND (reference sequence). The trim removed 3 bases at V and 7 bases at J, leaving 9 bases unmatched. The CDR3 bases are TGTGCCAGTAGTATGTCTGGGGGGGTAGGTAACATTCAGTACTTC. Translated, it gives CASSMSGGVGNIQYF.

This clone was seen only a few times. The chain links TRBV29-1 to TRBJ2-3; 14 bases line up with TRBD2. Germline CDR1 reads SQVTM; CDR2 reads ANQGSEA. Trimming at V came to 3 bases and at J to 4 bases, leaving 0 bases not matched to a gene. The CDR3 is 14 residues long. CDR3 in amino acids: CSVEGLAGADTQYF. The CDR3 nucleotides read TGCAGCGTTGAGGGACTAGCGGGGGCAGATACGCAGTATTTT.

The gene calls are TRBV4-3 and TRBJ2-3; no reliable D call. The germline V and J ends were trimmed by 4 bases and 7 bases, with 9 bases remaining between them. The CDR3 has 12 amino acids. Germline V gene data show CDR1 as LGHNA and CDR2 as YSLEER. The CDR3 DNA reads TGCGCCAGCAGCCTTCCTGCGAATACGCAGTATTTT. Encoded protein: CASSLPANTQYF.

The rearrangement uses TRBV15 and TRBJ1-5; TRBD1 agrees at 7 bases. CDR3 length: 16 amino acids. V lost 1 base to trimming and J lost 6 bases; unmatched junction nucleotides: 9. CDR1 and CDR2 from the germline V gene are LNHNV and YYDKDF (reference sequence). DNA for the CDR3: TGTGCCACCAGCAGAGCCCTCGACAGGGTTAGTCAGCCCCAGCATTTT. Protein: CATSRALDRVSQPQHF.

V is TRBV4-2 and J is TRBJ1-2; D uncertain. Germline CDR1 LGHNA, CDR2 YNFKEQ. V was shortened by 0 bases and J by 7 bases, with 6 bases between the two germline ends. This CDR3 has 12 residues. The CDR3 sequence: CASSQDVGGYTF. The DNA of the CDR3 is TGTGCCAGCAGCCAAGACGTCGGTGGCTACACCTTC.

The V call is TRBV19, the J call TRBJ2-5; D unresolved. Germline loops: CDR1 LNHDA, CDR2 SQIVND (reference sequence). Between the trimmed V and J ends, which lost 3 bases and 4 bases, there was a span of 6 bases. The CDR3 has 12 amino acids. The CDR3 is CASSMSAETQYF. The CDR3 DNA sequence: TGTGCCAGTAGTATGAGTGCAGAGACCCAGTACTTC. The complete variable domain, with remaining parts taken from reference TRBV19 and TRBJ2-5, reads DGGITQSPKYLFRKEGQNVTLSCEQNLNHDAMYWYRQDPGQGLRLIYYSQIVNDFQKGDIAEGYSVSREKKESFPLTVTSAQKNPTAFYLCASSMSAETQYFGPGTRLLVL.

The gene calls are TRBV20-1 and TRBJ2-7; D call uncertain. Trimming left V 5 bases short and J 3 bases short, with 5 bases between. This CDR3 comprises 10 residues. Germline CDR1 is DFQATT and CDR2 is SNEGSKA (reference sequence). CDR3 nucleotides: TGCAGTGCTCTGAGCTACGAGCAGTACTTC. Translated, it gives CSALSYEQYF.

This clone appeared once. The same CDR3 is also encoded by other DNA sequences in this sample. The genes are TRBV6-5 and TRBJ2-7; perhaps TRBD2 as D (5 bases). Germline V lookup: CDR1 MNHEY, CDR2 SVGAGI. This CDR3 is built from 12 residues. Trimming shortened V by 6 bases and J by 0 bases, and 6 bases separated the two germline ends. This chain's CDR3 is CASRGSSYEQYF. The CDR3 DNA reads as TGTGCCAGCAGGGGGAGCTCCTACGAGCAGTACTTC.

This sequence joins TRBV27 and TRBJ2-1, with 11 nucleotides matching TRBD2. The CDR3 runs to 15 residues. The germline gives CDR1 MNHEY, CDR2 SMNVEV (reference sequence). The J segment lost 4 bases and the V segment lost 6 bases, leaving 5 bases of the junction unmatched. The DNA for the CDR3 is TGTGCCAGCAGAACTACTAGCGGGGGATACAATGAGCAGTTCTTC. Translation: CASRTTSGGYNEQFF.

V gene TRBV11-2 combines with J gene TRBJ2-1; 12 nucleotides agree with TRBD2. The CDR3 is 16 amino acids. Germline assignment: CDR1 SGHAT and CDR2 FQNNGV. Unmatched junction bases numbered 3, after V lost 6 bases and J lost 0 bases. The CDR3: CASRQTSGSSYNEQFF. The CDR3 coding sequence is TGTGCCAGCAGACAGACTAGCGGGAGCTCCTACAATGAGCAGTTCTTC.

V and J are TRBV5-3 and TRBJ2-7; 8 nucleotides agree with TRBD1. TRBV5-3 is an ORF for which the function is uncertain. The length of the CDR3 is 16 residues. The V gene end was trimmed by 4 bases and the J gene end by 0 bases; junction bases not matched to a gene: 9. Here the CDR3 DNA reads TGTGCCAGAAGCCTCGAGAGGACAGGGAACTCCTACGAGCAGTACTTC. It encodes CARSLERTGNSYEQYF.

The rearrangement uses TRBV10-1 and TRBJ1-2, with 7 bases matching TRBD1. Per germline, CDR1 WNHNN and CDR2 SYGVQD (reference sequence). There are 13 residues in the CDR3. J lost 1 base, V lost 7 bases, and 3 bases had no gene match. CDR3 residues: CASNPGGNYGYTF. Here the CDR3 DNA reads TGCGCCAGCAATCCAGGGGGTAACTATGGCTACACCTTC.

The gene calls are TRBV28 and TRBJ1-4, with D perhaps TRBD1 (5 bases). The V gene's germline CDR1 is MDHEN and CDR2 SYDVKM. Trimming removed 6 bases at V and 6 bases at J, with 20 bases between. The CDR3 has 16 residues. CDR3 coding DNA: TGTGCCAGCAGAGCCTCCACAGGCTGGGGATATGAAAAACTGTTTTTT. Its protein is CASRASTGWGYEKLFF.

The rearrangement uses TRBV2 and TRBJ2-3; the D is unclear. The V and J ends lost 0 bases and 8 bases respectively, with 9 bases between them. Germline lookup yields CDR1 SNHLY and CDR2 FYNNEI. The CDR3 sequence is 13 residues long. The CDR3 is CASSEAKSSTQYF. For the CDR3, the DNA is TGTGCCAGCAGTGAAGCAAAAAGTAGTACGCAGTATTTT.

The chain employs TRBV9 and TRBJ2-3, with TRBD2 identical over 7 bases. Germline lookup yields CDR1 SGDLS and CDR2 YYNGEE. This CDR3 comprises 16 residues. V shed 4 bases and J 8 bases; nucleotides not matched to a gene: 16. CDR3 sequence reads: CASSPGLVPDRVTQYF. The CDR3 nucleotides are TGTGCCAGCAGCCCCGGACTAGTCCCTGACCGGGTTACGCAGTATTTT.

Notes on this clone: Other DNA sequences in the same sample also yield this CDR3. The gene calls are TRBV7-2 and TRBJ1-3; 7 bases map to TRBD1. The CDR3 loop spans 15 amino acids. Trimming took 1 base from V and 4 from J; bases not matched to a gene: 4. The germline V gene has CDR1 SGHTA and CDR2 FQGNSA. CDR3: CASSLVTGPGNTIYF. The CDR3, as DNA: TGTGCCAGCAGCTTAGTGACAGGGCCCGGAAACACCATATATTTT.

The chain joins TRBV3-1 (or the pseudogene TRBV3-2) to TRBJ2-7, with a tentative D call TRBD2 (6 bases). The length of the CDR3 is 16 residues. The V and J ends lost 0 bases and 2 bases respectively, with 14 bases between them. Germline V CDR1 and CDR2: LGHDT, YNNKEL (reference sequence). The CDR3 DNA reads TGTGCCAGCAGCCAAGATCAGCTAGCGAGGCCCTACGAGCAGTACTTC. This codes for CASSQDQLARPYEQYF.

V and J are TRBV5-4 and TRBJ1-1, with 7 bases matching TRBD1. With V trimmed by 4 bases and J by 4 bases, 4 bases remained unmatched. Germline V gene sequence: CDR1 SGHNT, CDR2 YYREEE (reference sequence). The CDR3 contains 13 residues. The CDR3, as DNA: TGTGCCAGCAGCCGACAGGGTGGCACTGAAGCTTTCTTT. It specifies CASSRQGGTEAFF. The whole variable domain, filled in from reference TRBV5-4 and TRBJ1-1, reads ETGVTQSPTHLIKTRGQQVTLRCSSQSGHNTVSWYQQALGQGPQFIFQYYREEENGRGNFPPRFSGLQFPNYSSELNVNALELDDSALYLCASSRQGGTEAFFGQGTRLTVV.

A single count supports this clone. The chain carries TRBV7-9 and TRBJ1-4; TRBD1 matches 7 bases. The CDR3 covers 16 residues. Per the germline V gene, CDR1 is SEHNR and CDR2 is FQNEAQ (reference sequence). V trimming: 2 bases; J trimming: 0 bases; junction bases outside the gene matches: 3. The CDR3, as DNA: TGTGCCAGCAGCTTAAAGGGGGCCCCAACTAATGAAAAACTGTTTTTT. It codes for CASSLKGAPTNEKLFF.

The gene calls are TRBV30 and TRBJ2-1; 8 nucleotides agree with TRBD2. CDR3 length equals 17 residues. Germline CDR1 GTSNPN, CDR2 SVGIG (reference sequence). V shed 3 bases and J 2 bases; nucleotides not matched to a gene: 12. CDR3 in DNA: TGTGCCTGGAGCCCTCCGTCGGGAGGGGCCCCCTACAATGAGCAGTTCTTC. Amino acid sequence: CAWSPPSGGAPYNEQFF.